The 5 T cell receptor beta chains below all came from one sample that was sequenced in a study of beta chain features in type 1 diabetes. Whole-study findings and limits: Patients with Type 1 diabetes showed moderately but significantly shorter TCRB CDR3s in all four CD4+ subsets.

Since all of the isolated RNA was reverse transcribed, expressed TCRB transcripts were what got sequenced. Method: immunoSEQ multiplex PCR; TCRdb's copy keeps in-frame clones and lacks some. The table lists hundreds of thousands of clones, 13% to 15% of them singletons. Their antigen targets remain unknown. Sequenced: naive CD4+ T cells from blood. The receptors shown here come from a man aged 25-45 years with type 1 diabetes.

The chain is built from TRBV28 and TRBJ2-7; 8 positions agree with TRBD1. CDR1 is MDHEN, CDR2 SYDVKM, per germline. This CDR3 contains 16 residues. J gave up 3 bases and V 5 bases, and 12 bases lay outside the gene matches. The CDR3 nucleotides read TGTGCCAGCAGTCCCCACCTGACAGGGGCCCGCTACGAGCAGTACTTC. It yields the protein CASSPHLTGARYEQYF.

The chain joins TRBV7-9 to TRBJ1-1, with a tentative D call TRBD1 (6 bases). Germline CDR1 is SEHNR and CDR2 is FQNEAQ (reference sequence). V lost 4 bases to trimming and J lost 0 bases, with 12 bases between them. The CDR3 is 15 residues long. The CDR3: CASSSRGGMNTEAFF. CDR3 in DNA: TGTGCCAGCAGCTCAAGGGGGGGGATGAACACTGAAGCTTTCTTT.

V and J are TRBV29-1 and TRBJ2-1, with 7 bases identical to TRBD1. This CDR3 region has 16 residues. Germline loops: CDR1 SQVTM, CDR2 ANQGSEA. Trimming took 6 bases from V and 0 from J; bases not matched to a gene: 11. This CDR3 reads CSVVVLGQDSYNEQFF. The CDR3 DNA sequence: TGCAGCGTCGTGGTCCTTGGACAGGACTCCTACAATGAGCAGTTCTTC.

The J gene is TRBJ2-5, the V gene TRBV28; 7 positions match TRBD1. V lost 1 base, J lost 2 bases, and 1 base stayed unmatched. Germline CDR1 and CDR2: MDHEN and SYDVKM. CDR3 length: 14 amino acids. The CDR3 loop is CASSLSQGQETQYF. Here the CDR3 DNA reads TGTGCCAGCAGTTTATCACAGGGGCAAGAGACCCAGTACTTC.

This clone was recorded a few times. This specimen includes other DNA sequences encoding the same CDR3. This chain uses TRBV28 with TRBJ1-2, with D possibly being TRBD1 (5 bases). V lost 8 bases and J lost 7, with 11 bases in between. Germline V CDR1 and CDR2: MDHEN, SYDVKM. The CDR3 has 11 amino acids. The CDR3 protein is CASSLGGGYTF. The CDR3 coding sequence is TGTGCCAGCTCCCTGGGGGGTGGCTACACCTTC.